The clone carrying this T cell receptor (beta chain) was seen only a few times. Its antigen is not identified. It was with a sample-barcoded 5' primer and a J-beta primer mix that a second PCR of roughly 7 to 12 cycles was run. A single record per CDR3 protein comes from TCRdb applying MiXCR to the 5' RACE reads. The sample yields 550,000 to 800,000 distinct CDR3 sequences, around 21% seen once. The V end lost 3 bases, the J end lost 7 bases, and 9 bases lay between the germline ends. Germline values: CDR1 MGHDK, CDR2 SYGVNS. The CDR3 sequence is 12 residues long. The sample originates from a study of blood T cells in healthy people across ages. Study-wide results and caveats: Naive CD4+ cell counts and diversity both ran higher in long-lived than in aged donors.

Sequencing was done on a sample of blood. The TCR sequence derives from a man between 70 and 80 years old in good health. The rearrangement uses TRBV25-1 and TRBJ1-2; D uncertain. In DNA, the CDR3 is TGTGCCAGCAGTGACGCCGGGTTTGGCTACACCTTC. Protein: CASSDAGFGYTF.